These T cell receptor beta chains were read from a single sample in a study of human T cells and chemical hapten exposure. MiXCR was run by TCRdb on the RACE reads, yielding one entry per CDR3 protein. This sample has approximately 77,000 distinct CDR3 sequences, with approximately 8% found just once. The sample here was whole blood, taken in connection with sensitization to the hapten diphenylcyclopropenone (DPC). The receptors were sampled from a woman in her twenties or thirties with alopecia areata. Some clones in this sample may be carry-over from other donors' samples. CDR3s include the opening cysteine and the closing phenylalanine or tryptophan. D genes are given only for firm matches. A clone size is listed for some rows: how often the clone was seen (once, few, many), or a class if it is expanded.

V	D	size	J	CDR3	DNA
TRBV7-8	TRBD2	many	TRBJ2-3	CASPPLGRGALDTQYF	TGTGCCAGCCCCCCATTAGGGCGGGGGGCTTTAGATACGCAGTATTTT
TRBV11-1	-	-	TRBJ2-7	CASSLAGGGWDEQYF	TGTGCCAGCAGCTTAGCTGGAGGAGGTTGGGACGAGCAGTACTTC
TRBV12-3/TRBV12-4	TRBD2	many	TRBJ2-2	CASSPGLGGTGELFF	TGTGCCAGCAGTCCGGGACTAGGAGGTACCGGGGAGCTGTTTTTT
TRBV20-1	-	-	TRBJ2-3	CSARDAGRTDTQYF	TGCAGTGCTAGAGATGCGGGGCGCACAGATACGCAGTATTTT
TRBV12-3/TRBV12-4	TRBD1	-	TRBJ2-5	CASRRQGAQQETQYF	TGTGCCAGCAGACGACAGGGGGCTCAGCAGGAGACCCAGTACTTC
TRBV12-3/TRBV12-4	TRBD1	many	TRBJ1-1	CASSPLGPDRVVTEAFF	TGTGCCAGCAGTCCGCTGGGGCCCGACAGGGTAGTCACTGAAGCTTTCTTT
TRBV5-1	-	-	TRBJ1-1	CASSLESNTEAFF	TGCGCCAGCAGCTTGGAATCGAACACTGAAGCTTTCTTT
TRBV6-2/TRBV6-3	TRBD1	-	TRBJ1-1	CASRARTTGGTEAFF	TGTGCCAGCAGGGCCCGCACGACAGGGGGCACTGAAGCTTTCTTT
TRBV6-6	-	-	TRBJ1-1	CASRDGLNTEAFF	TGTGCCAGCAGGGACGGCCTGAACACTGAAGCTTTCTTT
TRBV29-1	-	many	TRBJ1-2	CSVEDVRDGYTF	TGCAGCGTTGAAGACGTCAGGGATGGCTACACCTTC
TRBV5-1	TRBD1	many	TRBJ2-3	CASSLDGTGWTDTQYF	TGCGCCAGCAGCTTGGACGGGACAGGGTGGACAGATACGCAGTATTTT
TRBV6-5	-	many	TRBJ1-1	CASSTTALEAFF	TGTGCCAGCAGTACTACGGCCCTTGAAGCTTTCTTT
TRBV5-1	-	few	TRBJ1-6	CASSLGGSTGSPLHF	TGCGCCAGCAGCTTGGGGGGCAGCACGGGTTCACCCCTCCACTTT
TRBV2	-	many	TRBJ1-1	CASRQIMNTEAFF	TGTGCCAGCAGGCAGATCATGAACACTGAAGCTTTCTTT
TRBV7-2	-	-	TRBJ1-1	CASSQLGGGLSTEAFF	TGTGCCAGCAGCCAACTGGGGGGGGGGCTGAGCACTGAAGCTTTCTTT
TRBV2	-	many	TRBJ1-1	CASSLTQGTEAFF	TGTGCCAGCAGTCTCACCCAGGGCACTGAAGCTTTCTTT
TRBV18	-	few	TRBJ1-2	CASSPAEGYGYTF	TGTGCCAGCTCACCTGCGGAAGGCTATGGCTACACCTTC
TRBV2	-	few	TRBJ2-3	CASTGLSITDTQYF	TGTGCCAGCACCGGACTATCAATTACAGATACGCAGTATTTT
TRBV20-1	-	many	TRBJ1-1	CSASSGRGEAFF	TGCAGTGCTAGCTCTGGCCGGGGTGAAGCTTTCTTT
TRBV5-1	-	-	TRBJ1-1	CASSRMGGREAFF	TGCGCCAGCAGCCGAATGGGGGGGCGTGAAGCTTTCTTT
TRBV7-2	TRBD1	few	TRBJ2-3	CASSPDRGTDTQYF	TGTGCCAGCAGCCCGGACAGGGGCACAGATACGCAGTATTTT
TRBV6-1	-	many	TRBJ2-3	CASSESWADSFRDTQYF	TGTGCCAGCAGTGAATCGTGGGCAGACTCCTTCAGAGATACGCAGTATTTT
TRBV6-5	-	many	TRBJ2-6	CASSPGTSGANVLTF	TGTGCCAGCAGCCCCGGTACTTCTGGGGCCAACGTCCTGACTTTC
TRBV30	-	-	TRBJ1-4	CAWSNRASGKLFF	TGTGCCTGGAGTAACAGGGCGTCGGGAAAACTGTTTTTT
TRBV20-1	TRBD2	many	TRBJ2-7	CSARDPGSGDHYEQYF	TGCAGTGCTAGGGACCCAGGTAGCGGGGACCACTACGAGCAGTACTTC
TRBV7-6	-	many	TRBJ1-6	CASSLAGGESLVHF	TGTGCCAGCAGCTTAGCTGGAGGAGAGTCCTTAGTCCACTTT
TRBV7-2	-	few	TRBJ2-6	CASSLGPSGANVLTF	TGTGCCAGCAGCTTAGGACCCTCTGGGGCCAACGTCCTGACTTTC
TRBV5-1	-	many	TRBJ1-1	CASSRGFEAFF	TGCGCCAGCAGCCGGGGTTTCGAAGCTTTCTTT
TRBV7-8	-	many	TRBJ2-1	CASSLEGASTGSTQFF	TGTGCCAGCAGCTTAGAGGGTGCTAGCACTGGTTCGACCCAGTTCTTC
TRBV29-1	-	many	TRBJ2-3	CSGDRFSQDTQYF	TGCAGCGGCGACAGGTTTTCTCAAGATACGCAGTATTTT
TRBV14	-	many	TRBJ2-6	CASSQARGANVLTF	TGTGCCAGCAGCCAAGCCCGTGGGGCCAACGTCCTGACTTTC
TRBV29-1	TRBD2	many	TRBJ2-3	CSVVPGRGDTQYF	TGCAGCGTTGTCCCCGGGCGGGGGGATACGCAGTATTTT
TRBV12-5	-	many	TRBJ1-1	CASGLHTRHTEAFF	TGTGCTAGTGGTTTACATACTAGGCACACTGAAGCTTTCTTT
TRBV2	-	many	TRBJ1-4	CASRPINEKLFF	TGTGCCAGCAGACCTATTAATGAAAAACTGTTTTTT
TRBV12-3/TRBV12-4	-	-	TRBJ2-3	CASSPTSGLTDTQYF	TGTGCCAGCAGTCCGACCAGCGGCCTCACAGATACGCAGTATTTT
TRBV11-1	-	few	TRBJ1-1	CASSLAMVGTEAFF	TGTGCCAGCAGCTTAGCTATGGTCGGCACTGAAGCTTTCTTT
TRBV29-1	-	many	TRBJ1-2	CSVAKQELANYGYTF	TGCAGCGTTGCGAAACAGGAGTTAGCTAACTATGGCTACACCTTC
TRBV7-9	-	few	TRBJ2-2	CASSGGGNTGELFF	TGTGCCAGCAGCGGAGGGGGAAACACCGGGGAGCTGTTTTTT
TRBV9	-	few	TRBJ1-4	CASSGRAGVNEKLFF	TGTGCCAGCAGCGGAAGAGCGGGGGTTAATGAAAAACTGTTTTTT
TRBV12-3/TRBV12-4	TRBD1	many	TRBJ1-4	CASSQRGGGEKLFF	TGTGCCAGCAGCCAACGAGGGGGCGGTGAAAAACTGTTTTTT
TRBV7-9	-	few	TRBJ1-1	CASSSGIEAFF	TGTGCCAGCAGCTCCGGGATTGAAGCTTTCTTT